Presented here are 7 T cell receptor beta chains from one specimen sequenced in a study of blood T cell repertoires in COVID-19. Profiled with immunoSEQ multiplex PCR; TCRdb holds only in-frame clones, not every one. Among around 220,000 clones listed, around 85% were seen once. The specimen sequenced was peripheral blood. These receptors were obtained from a woman in her fifties or sixties with acute or convalescent COVID-19.

The genes are TRBV12-3 or TRBV12-4 and TRBJ2-5, with 8 bases lining up with TRBD2. The V and J ends lost 4 bases and 5 bases, in that order; junction bases with no gene match: 3. The CDR3 contains 13 residues. The CDR3: CASSSSGGETQYF. The CDR3 DNA follows: TGTGCCAGCAGTTCCTCGGGGGGGGAGACCCAGTACTTC.

CDR3 sequence: CASTMGGGSTDTQYF. In DNA form, the CDR3 reads TGTGCCAGTACAATGGGAGGCGGTAGCACAGATACGCAGTATTTT. This sequence joins TRBV19 and TRBJ2-3; a weak D match, TRBD2 (6 bases). Germline V gene sequence: CDR1 LNHDA, CDR2 SQIVND (reference sequence). The CDR3 extends over 15 amino acids. The V end lost 7 bases, the J end lost 0 bases, and 14 bases lay between the germline ends.

V gene TRBV11-2 combines with J gene TRBJ2-2, with D unresolved. The germline V gene has CDR1 SGHAT and CDR2 FQNNGV. Trimming took 5 bases from V and 0 from J, leaving 7 bases between them. The CDR3 has 14 residues. CDR3 in DNA: TGTGCCAGCAGCGCCCTAACGAACACCGGGGAGCTGTTTTTT. Amino acid sequence: CASSALTNTGELFF.

This clone appeared once. The chain is built from TRBV6-6 and TRBJ1-5; D not resolved. The CDR3 is 12 residues long. The ends were cut back, 6 bases at V and 5 bases at J, with 8 bases in the middle. Germline assignment: CDR1 MNHNY and CDR2 SVGAGI (reference sequence). The CDR3 DNA follows: TGTGCCAGCAGCCTGGGCGATCAGCCCCAGCATTTT. Translation: CASSLGDQPQHF.

This chain uses TRBV19 with TRBJ1-1, with D hard to call. Between the trimmed V and J ends, which lost 10 bases and 1 base, there was a span of 7 bases. The CDR3 contains 11 residues. Germline V gene sequence: CDR1 LNHDA, CDR2 SQIVND (reference sequence). CDR3 amino acids: CAIATNTEAFF. CDR3 nucleotides: TGTGCCATAGCCACGAACACTGAAGCTTTCTTT.

With regard to this clone: Other DNA sequences in this sample translate to the same CDR3. The rearrangement joins TRBV18 to TRBJ1-2; tentative D call: TRBD1 (5 bases). V shed 6 bases and J shed 2 bases, with 10 bases lying between them. Germline V gene lookup returns CDR1 KGHSH and CDR2 LQKENI. This CDR3 has 13 amino acids. The CDR3 region is CASSPQGNYGYTF. The CDR3 nucleotides are TGTGCCAGCTCCCCTCAGGGAAACTATGGCTACACCTTC. The whole variable domain, filled in from reference TRBV18 and TRBJ1-2, reads NAGVMQNPRHLVRRRGQEARLRCSPMKGHSHVYWYRQLPEEGLKFMVYLQKENIIDESGMPKERFSAEFPKEGPSILRIQQVVRGDSAAYFCASSPQGNYGYTFGSGTRLTVV.

The rearrangement links TRBV6-5 to TRBJ2-1; 11 bases fit TRBD2. The germline V gene has CDR1 MNHEY and CDR2 SVGAGI. J was trimmed by 4 bases and V by 2 bases; bases with no gene match: 4. The CDR3 consists of 16 residues. The CDR3 region is CASSYAGTSGYNEQFF. The CDR3 DNA sequence: TGTGCCAGCAGTTACGCCGGGACTAGCGGTTACAATGAGCAGTTCTTC.